This T cell receptor beta chain was identified during a study of cytomegalovirus exposure and HLA in healthy donors. Points from the study as a whole: It was around 160 TCR beta chains that were listed as cytomegalovirus-associated.

V lost 7 bases and J lost 4; bases outside the gene matches: 6. The CDR3 runs 13 residues. CDR1 is SEHNR and CDR2 is FQNEAQ in the germline V gene (reference sequence). Worth noting for this clone: The antigen remains unidentified.

PCR was performed using 60 Vbeta and 13 Jbeta primers. Clones were sequenced by immunoSEQ multiplex PCR, and TCRdb holds only the in-frame ones, with some missing. The repertoire holds fewer than 95,000 clones, with less than 85% as singletons. The chain has TRBV7-9 and TRBJ1-1; 7 bases line up with TRBD1. The receptor was isolated from a man aged 35-49 years in good health and CMV-seropositive. The sequenced sample was PBMCs. The CDR3 DNA sequence: TGTGCCAGCACAAGGGGGCGGGGCACTGAAGCTTTCTTT. Translated: CASTRGRGTEAFF.